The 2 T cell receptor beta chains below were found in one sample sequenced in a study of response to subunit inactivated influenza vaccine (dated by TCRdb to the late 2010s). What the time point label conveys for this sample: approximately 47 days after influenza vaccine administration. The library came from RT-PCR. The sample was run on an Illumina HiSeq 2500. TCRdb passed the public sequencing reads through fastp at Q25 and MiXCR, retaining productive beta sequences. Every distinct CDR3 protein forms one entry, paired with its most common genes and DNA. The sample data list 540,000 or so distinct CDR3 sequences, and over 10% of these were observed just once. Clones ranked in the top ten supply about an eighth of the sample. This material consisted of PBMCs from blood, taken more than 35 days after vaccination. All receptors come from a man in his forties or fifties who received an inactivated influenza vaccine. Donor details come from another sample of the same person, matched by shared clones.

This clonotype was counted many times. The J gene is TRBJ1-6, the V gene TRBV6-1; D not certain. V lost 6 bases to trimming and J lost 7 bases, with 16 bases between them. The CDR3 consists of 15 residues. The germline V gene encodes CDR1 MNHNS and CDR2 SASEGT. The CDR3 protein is CASRGSRTENSPLHF. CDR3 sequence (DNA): TGTGCCAGCAGGGGGAGTAGGACGGAGAATTCACCCCTCCACTTT.

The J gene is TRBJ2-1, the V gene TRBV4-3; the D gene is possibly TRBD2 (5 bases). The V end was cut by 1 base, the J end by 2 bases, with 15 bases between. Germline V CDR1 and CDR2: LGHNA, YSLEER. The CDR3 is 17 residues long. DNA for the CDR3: TGCGCCAGCAGCCAAGTCGTCTCCGGCGGGCCCTACAATGAGCAGTTCTTC. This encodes CASSQVVSGGPYNEQFF.